The present entry profiles one TCR beta chain with its context. This clonotype was seen ten or more times. Its binding antigen is unknown. It has no much larger one-base neighbor in the sample; base qualities were not kept. All donors were healthy Caucasians. Three pairs of female monozygotic twins, all aged roughly 18 to 29 years, made up the twin cohort. RNA for TCR libraries was isolated from peripheral blood mononuclear cells. Via the germline V gene, CDR1 is SQVTM and CDR2 ANQGSEA. CDR3 length: 15 amino acids, cysteine to phenylalanine. Just the 45-base CDR3 DNA is kept, in frame starting at base 1. Trimming takes 2 bases from V and 2 bases from J, and the germline ends sit 13 bases apart. This specimen belongs to a study of identical twins (dated by TCRdb to 2016 to 2017). With regard to the full study: The study deep-sequenced TCR alpha and beta repertoires from monozygotic twins, unrelated adults of various ages and cord blood to test whether fetal clonotypes persist. To rule out contamination, the twin experiments were replicated at different times with different library preparation protocols.

On the study overall, not on this receptor specifically: Invariant T cells such as MAIT and iNKT could partly confound zero-insertion analyses, although diverse VJ usage argued against such confounding for most clonotypes. Because the same donors could not be followed over many years, conclusions were based on cross-sectional statistical analysis. Compared with coincidental sharing between unrelated individuals, out-of-frame TCR alpha sequences shared between twins had an excess of sequences with low generation probability. The excess sharing between twins in beta out-of-frame sequences was weaker because fewer shared sequences reduced the signal-to-noise ratio. Out-of-frame TCR alpha sharing in monozygotic twins was systematically underestimated by recombination models, whereas sharing between unrelated individuals was in agreement with the recombination models. Abundant cord blood beta clonotypes carried fewer insertions; young adult naive repertoires showed a weaker similar trend, while memory repertoires showed none.

Libraries were constructed by 5' RACE. The reads were generated on an Illumina HiSeq 2000. A universal primer binding site was added through template switching, and the final cDNA carried a unique molecular identifier so that TCR cDNA molecules could be counted accurately. Specific primers in the conserved constant-segment region were used to synthesize first-strand cDNA for TCR alpha and beta chains. To control for contamination, every cDNA library carried two barcodes: a SMART-Mk sample barcode plus Illumina barcodes. TruSeq adapter sequences, together with Illumina sample barcodes, were added in two successive PCR steps. The Illumina HiSeq platform was used with custom primers to sequence TCR alpha and beta cDNA libraries. The published analysis was carried out like this. Raw reads were processed with MiGEC to extract unique molecular identifiers, and MiXCR was used to determine CDR3 positions. For each individual, recombination models were inferred using an EM algorithm with the repgenHMM and IGoR tools. Shared clonotypes were analyzed with the tcR package in R, and sharing was normalized by the product of cloneset sizes. To study raw recombination without the effects of thymic and clonal selection, out-of-frame nonproductive sequences were analyzed. TCRdb reran the public reads through fastp at Q25 and MiXCR, keeping productive beta chains. Entries that share a CDR3 protein sequence are merged under the most common genes and DNA. Here the V and J calls rest on TCRdb's processing, not on the authors' analysis. This sample has 500,000 to 650,000 distinct CDR3 sequences in its table, and around 7.5% of those were observed once. The ten top clones hold 1.6% of the sample.

A further study also used this sample, focusing on yellow fever vaccine responses in identical twins. The second investigation adds: The authors reported that the T cell response to vaccination in identical twins appeared partly convergent and partly personalized. In the study, vaccine-responding T cell clones were precisely tracked in identical twins.

The origin of this receptor is a woman under 30 in good health. The sequence joins TRBV29-1 to TRBJ2-1; the D gene is not confidently resolved. Sequenced: PBMCs. The sequence in DNA is TGCAGCGTTGAATCCTCAACCTACACCTACAATGAGCAGTTCTTC. This translates into CSVESSTYTYNEQFF.